The clone carrying this T cell receptor (beta chain) was recorded at least ten times. No antigen is known for it. This record comes from a study of human T cells and chemical hapten exposure. Study-level information: On around 2 cm by around 2 cm of upper inner arm skin, sensitization was performed with 2% DPC. The patients, most of them female, presented with alopecia areata, totalis or universalis. Overall study results and limits: Counts of expanded TCRs at PT1 were positively correlated with patch test score. Significantly more large CDR3 similarity clusters arose among expanded TCRs than among controls.

This CDR3 region has 13 residues. Germline CDR1 and CDR2: DFQATT and SNEGSKA (reference sequence). Trimming removed 0 bases from V and 3 bases from J, with 9 bases in between. This sample's time point: pre-sensitization, week 0. Treatment: therapeutic diphenylcyclopropenone sensitization with weekly scalp DPC. Via MiXCR, TCRdb re-called the RACE reads, giving one row per CDR3 protein. The sample records about 380,000 distinct CDR3 sequences, roughly 5.3% being singletons. This TCR came from a woman between 50 and 59 years old with alopecia areata. Some clones in this sample may be carry-over from other donors' samples. The chain carries TRBV20-1 and TRBJ2-7; D ambiguous. The sequenced sample was whole blood, obtained in connection with sensitization to the hapten diphenylcyclopropenone (DPC). The CDR3 is CSARDSRSYEQYF. In DNA, the CDR3 is TGCAGTGCTAGAGATAGTCGGAGCTACGAGCAGTACTTC.